What follows are 18 T cell receptor beta chains derived from one specimen sequenced in a study of beta chain features in type 1 diabetes. The investigators reverse transcribed all of the isolated RNA, so they sequenced expressed TCRB transcripts. Clones were read by immunoSEQ multiplex PCR, and TCRdb kept only the in-frame ones, dropping some. The table lists a few hundred thousand clones, less than 15% of them singletons. Sequenced: central memory CD4+ T cells from blood. These receptors were taken from a man younger than 45 in good health.

The rearrangement uses TRBV11-2 and TRBJ2-5; possible D gene TRBD2, 5 bases. Germline CDR1 is SGHAT and CDR2 is FQNNGV. The CDR3 runs 15 residues. The V end lost 0 bases, the J end lost 0 bases, and 8 bases lay between the germline ends. The CDR3 DNA reads TGTGCCAGCAGCTTAGAGAGAGGGTACCAAGAGACCCAGTACTTC. It translates to CASSLERGYQETQYF.

This clone has only a few counts. CDR3 amino acids: CATQRGGGYGYTF. For the CDR3, the DNA is TGTGCCACCCAGAGGGGAGGGGGCTATGGCTACACCTTC. The rearrangement links TRBV19 to TRBJ1-2; D possibly corresponds to TRBD1 (6 bases). V lost 10 bases and J lost 4, with 16 bases in between. This CDR3 is built from 13 residues. Germline CDR1 is LNHDA and CDR2 is SQIVND (reference sequence).

This clone was found a few times. The chain employs TRBV9 and TRBJ2-2; D unresolved. The CDR3 loop spans 14 amino acids. The V gene's germline CDR1 is SGDLS and CDR2 YYNGEE. Trimming pared 4 bases from V and 2 bases from J, leaving 9 bases between. The DNA of the CDR3 is TGTGCCAGCAGCACTTCCCTAAACACCGGGGAGCTGTTTTTT. Its protein is CASSTSLNTGELFF.

The table lists this clone with a few counts. The chain employs TRBV5-4 and TRBJ2-7; tentatively, D is TRBD2 (5 bases). V was cut by 2 bases and J by 6 bases, with 12 bases left in between. The germline CDR1 and CDR2 sequences are SGHNT and YYREEE (reference sequence). This CDR3 region has 13 residues. The CDR3 sequence: CASSFGGRAEQYF. CDR3 in DNA: TGTGCCAGCAGCTTCGGCGGGCGGGCCGAGCAGTACTTC.

This clone appeared a few times. The chain carries TRBV18 and TRBJ1-2; 7 bases map to TRBD1. Losses at the gene ends were 6 bases for V and 8 bases for J; bases not matched to a gene: 12. Germline V gene lookup returns CDR1 KGHSH and CDR2 LQKENI. The length of the CDR3 is 14 residues. CDR3 DNA sequence: TGTGCCAGCTCGTACACAGGGGCCCCCACGGGCTACACCTTC. It translates to CASSYTGAPTGYTF. The full variable domain, in which reference TRBV18 and TRBJ1-2 provide the parts outside the CDR3, is NAGVMQNPRHLVRRRGQEARLRCSPMKGHSHVYWYRQLPEEGLKFMVYLQKENIIDESGMPKERFSAEFPKEGPSILRIQQVVRGDSAAYFCASSYTGAPTGYTFGSGTRLTVV.

This clone has only a few counts. The genes are TRBV2 and TRBJ2-1, with D possibly being TRBD2 (7 bases). The germline gives CDR1 SNHLY, CDR2 FYNNEI. The CDR3 contains 15 residues. Between the trimmed V and J ends, which lost 4 bases and 4 bases, there was a span of 14 bases. In DNA form, the CDR3 reads TGTGCCAGCAGTGTTCGGGGGGCCGGTTACAATGAGCAGTTCTTC. Protein product: CASSVRGAGYNEQFF.

V gene TRBV7-2 combines with J gene TRBJ2-1, with unresolved D. V lost 3 bases and J lost 7, with 22 bases in between. Germline V CDR1 and CDR2: SGHTA, FQGNSA. The CDR3 spans 17 residues. The chain's CDR3 is CASSFTPAPAFENEQFF. CDR3 in DNA: TGTGCCAGCAGCTTTACCCCGGCCCCGGCGTTTGAGAATGAGCAGTTCTTC.

This rearrangement joins TRBV5-5 to TRBJ1-6; unclear D gene. The CDR3 sequence is 15 residues long. CDR1 and CDR2 (germline): SGHKS, YYEKEE (reference sequence). V was pared by 2 bases and J by 5 bases, with 11 bases between. The CDR3 spells CASSLLGLDNSPLHF. The CDR3 bases are TGTGCCAGCAGCTTATTAGGGTTGGATAATTCACCCCTCCACTTT.

About this clone itself: Relative to the germline gene, one junction end is altered; a read error may explain this. The V and J genes are TRBV10-2 and TRBJ2-1; 9 bases line up with TRBD2. The CDR3 sequence is 13 residues long. CDR1 and CDR2 (germline): WSHSY, SAAADI. The CDR3 coding sequence is TGTGCCATATTAGCGGGAGAACGGGACGAGCAGTTCTTC. Its protein product is CAILAGERDEQFF.

In this sample, this clone turned up a few times. The chain couples TRBV7-2 to TRBJ2-2, with D possibly matching TRBD1 (5 bases). Per the germline V gene, CDR1 is SGHTA and CDR2 is FQGNSA. Trimming cost V 6 bases and J 11 bases, with 19 bases left between them. The CDR3 loop spans 14 amino acids. The CDR3 DNA is TGTGCCAGCAGTTCCACTTCGACAGATGGCGAGCTGTTTTTT. Its protein is CASSSTSTDGELFF.

This clone has more than one count but fewer than ten. This chain connects TRBV12-5 to TRBJ2-1; the match to TRBD2 covers 14 bases. The V gene end was trimmed by 0 bases and the J gene end by 0 bases; junction bases not matched to a gene: 4. This CDR3 has 19 residues. Germline loops: CDR1 LGHNT, CDR2 FRNRAP. Here the CDR3 reads CASGLVKTSGGASYNEQFF. DNA for the CDR3: TGTGCTAGTGGTTTGGTGAAGACTAGCGGGGGGGCCTCCTACAATGAGCAGTTCTTC.

This clone was counted between two and nine times. The CDR3 protein is CASSQDGSYGYTF. The CDR3 DNA is TGTGCCAGCAGCCAAGACGGGAGCTATGGCTACACCTTC. The chain links TRBV4-2 to TRBJ1-2; no clear D. Germline-derived CDR1 and CDR2 are LGHNA and YNFKEQ. Deletions cut 0 bases from V and 4 bases from J, with 6 bases between. CDR3 size: 13 residues.

With respect to this clone: Other nucleotide sequences in the sample specify the same CDR3. The chain carries TRBV20-1 and TRBJ2-5; tentative D call: TRBD2 (5 bases). V dropped 3 bases and J dropped 5 bases, with 7 bases sitting between them. The CDR3 is 11 residues long. Germline CDR1 reads DFQATT; CDR2 reads SNEGSKA (reference sequence). CDR3 nucleotides: TGCAGTGCTAGGGGCGGGGAGACCCAGTACTTC. It yields the protein CSARGGETQYF.

In this sample, this clone turned up many times. V usage is TRBV9 and J usage is TRBJ2-5; 9 bases are a match to TRBD1. Trimming at V came to 4 bases and at J to 5 bases, leaving 12 bases not matched to a gene. Germline V CDR1 and CDR2: SGDLS, YYNGEE. This CDR3 region has 16 residues. CDR3 in amino acids: CASSIQGALVLETQYF. DNA for the CDR3: TGTGCCAGCAGCATACAGGGGGCGTTGGTGTTGGAGACCCAGTACTTC.

There are a few counts of this clone. The gene calls are TRBV11-2 and TRBJ1-2; 9 bases agree with TRBD1. Germline values: CDR1 SGHAT, CDR2 FQNNGV. V lost 6 bases and J lost 8; bases outside the gene matches: 7. This CDR3 spans 13 amino acids. The CDR3 sequence: CASSLQGARGYTF. DNA for the CDR3: TGTGCCAGCAGTTTACAGGGGGCGAGGGGCTACACCTTC.

This clone was seen a handful of times. V usage is TRBV30 and J usage is TRBJ2-7; D unclear. CDR1 and CDR2 (germline): GTSNPN, SVGIG (reference sequence). With 3 bases removed from V and 6 bases from J, the gap between germline ends came to 9 bases. CDR3 length equals 11 residues. CDR3 protein: CAWRASGEQYV. The CDR3 nucleotides are TGTGCCTGGAGGGCTAGTGGCGAGCAGTACGTC.

A few counts support this clone. The V gene is TRBV6-6, the J gene TRBJ2-4; D possibly uses TRBD1 or TRBD2 (5 bases each). Per the germline V gene, CDR1 is MNHNY and CDR2 is SVGAGI (reference sequence). The length of the CDR3 is 14 residues. V lost 6 bases, J lost 9 bases, and 18 bases lay in between. For the CDR3, the DNA is TGTGCCAGCAGCCCGGGGCTGGGGGTAGCCATTCAGTACTTC. Amino acid sequence: CASSPGLGVAIQYF.

The rearrangement joins TRBV14 to TRBJ2-7, with 7 nucleotides matching TRBD2. Unmatched junction bases numbered 15, after V lost 5 bases and J lost 5 bases. CDR1 is SGHDN and CDR2 is FVKESK in the germline V gene. There are 16 residues in the CDR3. CDR3 in DNA: TGTGCCAGCAGCTTGGCCATGGGGGGGAACGAACACGAGCAGTACTTC. Protein: CASSLAMGGNEHEQYF.